The T cell receptor beta chain under discussion was sequenced for a study of blood T cells in healthy people across ages. General study points: Roughly linear age-related decline in beta diversity appeared, significant by age approximately 43. Diversity estimates from one million T cells were considered underestimates.

Regarding this clonotype: Its antigen is unidentified.

The CDR3 extends over 14 amino acids. J gave up 5 bases and V 6 bases, and 8 bases lay outside the gene matches. Germline CDR1 is DFQATT and CDR2 is SNEGSKA (reference sequence). Through a sample-barcoded 5' primer and a J-beta primer mix, a second PCR was run for 7 to 11 cycles. Sequencing recovered at least 2.5 million CDR3-containing paired-end reads from each sample. TCRdb re-analysed the 5' RACE reads in MiXCR, keeping a single row per CDR3 protein. Of approximately 1,700,000 distinct CDR3 sequences listed, around 40% are singletons. Healthy Caucasian individuals from Russia aged about 6 to 100 were enrolled as donors.

The chain joins TRBV20-1 to TRBJ2-3; 10 bases agree with TRBD2. The sample consisted of blood. This sequence originates from a human donor in good health. The CDR3 coding sequence is TGCAGTGCCGTACTAGCGGGGTACAGAGATACGCAGTATTTT. It translates to CSAVLAGYRDTQYF.